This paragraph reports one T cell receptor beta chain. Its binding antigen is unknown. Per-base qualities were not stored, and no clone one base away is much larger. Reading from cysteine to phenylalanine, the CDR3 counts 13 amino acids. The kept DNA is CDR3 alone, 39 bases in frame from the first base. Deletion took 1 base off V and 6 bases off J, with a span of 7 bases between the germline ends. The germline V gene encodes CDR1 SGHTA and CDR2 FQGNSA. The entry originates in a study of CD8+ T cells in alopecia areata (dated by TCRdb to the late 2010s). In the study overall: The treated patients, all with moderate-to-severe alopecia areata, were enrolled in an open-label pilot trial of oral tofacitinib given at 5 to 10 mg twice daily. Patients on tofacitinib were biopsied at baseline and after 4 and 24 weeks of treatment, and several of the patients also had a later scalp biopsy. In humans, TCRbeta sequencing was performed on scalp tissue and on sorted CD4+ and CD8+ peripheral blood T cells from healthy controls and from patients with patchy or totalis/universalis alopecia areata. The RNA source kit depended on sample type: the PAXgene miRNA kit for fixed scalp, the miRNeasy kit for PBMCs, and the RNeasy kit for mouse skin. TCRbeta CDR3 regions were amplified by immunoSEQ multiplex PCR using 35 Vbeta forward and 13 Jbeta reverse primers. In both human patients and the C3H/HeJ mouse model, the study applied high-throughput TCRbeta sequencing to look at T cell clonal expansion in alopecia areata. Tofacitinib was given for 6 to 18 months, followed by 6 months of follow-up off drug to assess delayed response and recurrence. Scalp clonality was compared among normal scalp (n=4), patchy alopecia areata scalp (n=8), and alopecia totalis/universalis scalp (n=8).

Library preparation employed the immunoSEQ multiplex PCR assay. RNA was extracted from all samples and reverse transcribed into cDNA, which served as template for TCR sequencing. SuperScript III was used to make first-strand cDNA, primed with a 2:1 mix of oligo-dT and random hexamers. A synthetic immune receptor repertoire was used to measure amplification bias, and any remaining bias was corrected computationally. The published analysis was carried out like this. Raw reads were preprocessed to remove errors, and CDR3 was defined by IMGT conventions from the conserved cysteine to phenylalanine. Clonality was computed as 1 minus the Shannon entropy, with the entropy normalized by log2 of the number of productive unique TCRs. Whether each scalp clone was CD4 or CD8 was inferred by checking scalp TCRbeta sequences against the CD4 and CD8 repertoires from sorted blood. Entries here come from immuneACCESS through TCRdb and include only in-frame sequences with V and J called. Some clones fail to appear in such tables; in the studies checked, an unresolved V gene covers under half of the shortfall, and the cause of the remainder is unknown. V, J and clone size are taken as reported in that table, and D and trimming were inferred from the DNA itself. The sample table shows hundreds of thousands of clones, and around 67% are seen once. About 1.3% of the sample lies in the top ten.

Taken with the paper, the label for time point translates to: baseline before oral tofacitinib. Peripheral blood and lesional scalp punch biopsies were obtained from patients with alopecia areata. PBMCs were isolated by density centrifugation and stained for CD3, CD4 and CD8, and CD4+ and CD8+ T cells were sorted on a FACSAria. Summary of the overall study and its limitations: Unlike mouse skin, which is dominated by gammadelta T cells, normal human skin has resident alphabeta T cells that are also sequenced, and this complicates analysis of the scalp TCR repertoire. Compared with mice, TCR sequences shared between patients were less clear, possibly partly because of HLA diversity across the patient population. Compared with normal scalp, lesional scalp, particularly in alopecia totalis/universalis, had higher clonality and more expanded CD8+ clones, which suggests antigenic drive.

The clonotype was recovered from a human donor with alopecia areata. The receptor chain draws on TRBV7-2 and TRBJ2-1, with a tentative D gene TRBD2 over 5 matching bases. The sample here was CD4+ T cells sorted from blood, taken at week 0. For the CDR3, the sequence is CASSLGTFNEQFF. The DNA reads TGTGCCAGCAGCTTAGGGACTTTCAATGAGCAGTTCTTC.